This T cell receptor beta chain is from a study of T cell responses to AZD1222 COVID-19 vaccine. Notes on the study in general: Among the donors, most were white British and more were female, and clonal diversity was possibly underestimated. Close to half of spike-specific TCRs reportedly recognize unmutated variant regions. The study sampled repertoires only after the peak T cell response.

TCRdb's table, derived via immunoSEQ multiplex PCR, lists solely in-frame clones and lacks some. This table has 100,000 to 150,000 clones, around 88% appearing once. A remark on this clone: What it binds is unknown.

Sample: peripheral blood, taken on day 0 of MenACWY control vaccination. The TCR originated in an adult in good health.

The CDR3 is CASSFSPARADTQYF. DNA of the CDR3: TGTGCCAGCAGCTTCAGCCCAGCGCGCGCAGATACGCAGTATTTT. V and J are TRBV5-6 and TRBJ2-3; no definite D call. V was pared by 2 bases and J by 4 bases, with 14 bases between. The length of the CDR3 is 15 residues. In germline, CDR1 is SGHDT, CDR2 YYEEEE.